The 5 T cell receptor beta chains below were found in one sample sequenced in a study of molecular identifiers for immune sequencing clone quantification. TCRdb reprocessed the PCR reads via MiXCR and lists one record per CDR3 protein. Here the sample spans tens of thousands of distinct CDR3 sequences, roughly 21% being singletons. Sequencing was carried out using naive CD8+ T cells from blood, with Jurkat cell RNA spiked in. Subset: FACS-sorted CD8+CD4-CCR7+CD45RA+ naive T cells. These receptors were taken from a human donor in good health. Some libraries in this study had Jurkat cell RNA spiked in.

In this sample, this clonotype turned up many times. V and J are TRBV6-5 and TRBJ2-3; TRBD2 aligns across 9 bases. CDR1 MNHEY and CDR2 SVGAGI come from the germline V gene. V lost 2 bases, J lost 11 bases, and 5 bases stayed unmatched. The CDR3 covers 13 residues. CDR3 in DNA: TGTGCCAGCAGTTACGGGACTAGCTATGAGCAGTATTTT. This encodes CASSYGTSYEQYF.

In this sample, this clonotype turned up a few times. The chain recombines TRBV14 with TRBJ2-7, with 9 bases lining up with TRBD1. This CDR3 region has 14 residues. Germline CDR1 reads SGHDN; CDR2 reads FVKESK. After removal of 2 bases from V and 4 bases from J, the junction contained 3 bases not matched to a gene. The CDR3 protein is CASSQSTGGYEQYF. The CDR3 DNA reads TGTGCCAGCAGCCAATCGACAGGGGGGTACGAGCAGTACTTC.

This clonotype was seen ten or more times. This chain joins TRBV29-1 and TRBJ1-1, with D hard to call. This CDR3 spans 11 amino acids. V was shortened by 4 bases and J by 2 bases, with 5 bases between the two germline ends. Germline CDR1 reads SQVTM; CDR2 reads ANQGSEA. The CDR3 coding sequence is TGCAGCGTTGTTATTAACACTGAAGCTTTCTTT. Translation gives CSVVINTEAFF.

The sample holds many counts of this clonotype. The J gene is TRBJ2-3, the V gene TRBV7-2, with 12 bases lining up with TRBD2. Germline-derived CDR1 and CDR2 are SGHTA and FQGNSA. The CDR3 consists of 17 residues. J gave up 3 bases and V 4 bases, and 8 bases lay outside the gene matches. The CDR3 loop is CASSSKTSGGFTDTQYF. The CDR3 DNA sequence: TGTGCCAGCAGCTCGAAGACTAGCGGGGGTTTTACAGATACGCAGTATTTT.

This clonotype was counted a few times. CDR3 bases: TGCAGCGTCGCCTCCGGGACTAGCGGTTACAATGAGCAGTTCTTC. Translation gives CSVASGTSGYNEQFF. The V call is TRBV29-1, the J call TRBJ2-1, with 11 bases aligning to TRBD2. Germline CDR1 reads SQVTM; CDR2 reads ANQGSEA. CDR3 length: 15 residues. J was trimmed by 4 bases and V by 6 bases; bases with no gene match: 8.